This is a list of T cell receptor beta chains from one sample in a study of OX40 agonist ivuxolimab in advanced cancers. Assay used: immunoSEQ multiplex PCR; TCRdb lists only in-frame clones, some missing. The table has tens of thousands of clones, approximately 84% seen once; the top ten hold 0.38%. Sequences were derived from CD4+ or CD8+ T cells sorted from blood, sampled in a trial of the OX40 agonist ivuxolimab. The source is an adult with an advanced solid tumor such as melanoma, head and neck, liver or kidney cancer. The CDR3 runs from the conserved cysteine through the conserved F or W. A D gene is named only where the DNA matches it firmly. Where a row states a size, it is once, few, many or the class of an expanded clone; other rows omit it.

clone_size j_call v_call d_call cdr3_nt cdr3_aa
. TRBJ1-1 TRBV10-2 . TGCGCCAGCGGGACGGCGAACACTGAAGCTTTCTTT CASGTANTEAFF
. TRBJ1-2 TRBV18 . TGTGCCAGCTCACCTTCAGGGGTGATTTATGGCTACACCTTC CASSPSGVIYGYTF
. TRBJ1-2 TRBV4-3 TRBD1 TGCGCCAGCAGCCAAGATTCCCAGACAGGGGGCTTATTTGGCTACACCTTC CASSQDSQTGGLFGYTF
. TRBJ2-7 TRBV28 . TGTGCCAGCACCCTAGGTACTAGTCGGCAGTACTTC CASTLGTSRQYF
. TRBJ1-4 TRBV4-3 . TGCGCCAGCAGCCAAGATCAGACTGCGGCTAATGAAAAACTGTTTTTT CASSQDQTAANEKLFF
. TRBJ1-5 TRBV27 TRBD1 TGTGCCAGCAGCCACCTAGGGACAGGAGAGAATCAGCCCCAGCATTTT CASSHLGTGENQPQHF
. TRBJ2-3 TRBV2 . TGTGCCAGCATTGCCGTTACAGATACGCAGTATTTT CASIAVTDTQYF
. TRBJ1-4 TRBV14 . TGTGCCAGCAGCCAAGCGTCCTTAAATAGGGAAAAACTGTTTTTT CASSQASLNREKLFF
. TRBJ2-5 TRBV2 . TGTGCCAGCATCGTAGGAACCGGGGAGACCCAGTACTTC CASIVGTGETQYF
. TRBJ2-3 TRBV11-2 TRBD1 TGTGCCAGCAGCCAATACCGGGACAGGGAGGGAGATACGCAGTATTTT CASSQYRDREGDTQYF
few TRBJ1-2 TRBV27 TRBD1 TGTGCCAGCAGTACAAGGGACAGGGGGACGATTGGCTACACCTTC CASSTRDRGTIGYTF
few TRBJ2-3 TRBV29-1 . TGCAGCGCCCTACCCGGTGGGGGATCACTCTGGATGTCACCAGATACGCAGTATTTT CSALPGGGSLWMSPDTQYF
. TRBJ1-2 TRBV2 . TGTGCCAGCAGAGATATCAGCCTTGACACCTTC CASRDISLDTF
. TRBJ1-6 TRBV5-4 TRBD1 TGTGCCAGCAGCAGGACAGGAGGGAATTCACCCCTCCACTTT CASSRTGGNSPLHF
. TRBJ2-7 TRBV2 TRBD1 TGTGCCAGCAAACAGGGGGAAGGGGGAGGTGAGCAGTACTTC CASKQGEGGGEQYF
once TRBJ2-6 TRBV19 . TGTGCCAGTAGCCCTCCCCGACAGACGGGGGCCAACGTCCTGACTTTC CASSPPRQTGANVLTF
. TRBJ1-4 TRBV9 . TGTGCCAGCAGCGTTGGGATAGGTAATGAAAAACTGTTTTTT CASSVGIGNEKLFF
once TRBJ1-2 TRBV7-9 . TGTGCCAGCAGCTTAGGTTCCGGGGGATATGGCTACACCTTC CASSLGSGGYGYTF
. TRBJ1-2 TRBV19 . TGTGCCAGTTTACGCCCCGGGGCTGGCTACACCTTC CASLRPGAGYTF
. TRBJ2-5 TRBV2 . TGTGCCAGCAACCCCCCTCGTACAGGGTTAGAGACCCAGTACTTC CASNPPRTGLETQYF
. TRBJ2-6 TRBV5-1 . TGCGCCAGCAGCTTGAGACGGGACTCCGGGGCTGGGGCCAACGTCCTGACTTTC CASSLRRDSGAGANVLTF
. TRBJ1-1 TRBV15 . TGTGCCACCAGCAGAGATAAAATAGGGGAAACTGAAGCTTTCTTT CATSRDKIGETEAFF
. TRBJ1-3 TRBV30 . TGTGCCTGGAGTAGGCAGGGGTACGGAAACACCATATATTTT CAWSRQGYGNTIYF
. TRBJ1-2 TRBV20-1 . TGCAGTGCTACGCGGGACCGCGGCTACACCTTC CSATRDRGYTF
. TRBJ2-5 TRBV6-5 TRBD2 TGTGCCAGCAGTTACTCGAAGCTAGCGGGGGTCGAGACCCAGTACTTC CASSYSKLAGVETQYF
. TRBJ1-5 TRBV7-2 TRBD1 TGTGCCAGCAGCTTAGACGCAGGGGGCCAGCCCCAGCATTTT CASSLDAGGQPQHF
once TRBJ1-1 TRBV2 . TGTGCCAGCAGTGAAGCGCTTGGCCCGAGCACTGAAGCTTTCTTT CASSEALGPSTEAFF
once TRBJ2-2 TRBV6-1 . TGTGCCAGCAGTGGGTTTGGGTTAGGGACCGGGGAGCTGTTTTTT CASSGFGLGTGELFF
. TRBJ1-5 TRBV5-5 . TGTGCCAGCAGCACAGAATATAGCAATCAGCCCCAGCATTTT CASSTEYSNQPQHF
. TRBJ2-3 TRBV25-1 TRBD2 TGTGCCAGCAGTGACGGGGGGAGCACAGATACGCAGTATTTT CASSDGGSTDTQYF
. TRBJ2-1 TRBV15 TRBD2 TGTGCCACCAGGGTAGCGGGGGACCCCCTTACCTACAATGAGCAGTTCTTC CATRVAGDPLTYNEQFF
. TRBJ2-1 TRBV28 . TGTGCCAGCAGTTTATTTACCTTTCGAGGATCCCATGAGCAGTTCTTC CASSLFTFRGSHEQFF
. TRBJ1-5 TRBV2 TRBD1 TGTGCCAGCAGCGAGACAGGGGGCGAGAGCAATCAGCCCCAGCATTTT CASSETGGESNQPQHF
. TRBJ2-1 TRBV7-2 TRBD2 TGTGCCAGCAGCCCGGGACTACTCTACAATGAGCAGTTCTTC CASSPGLLYNEQFF
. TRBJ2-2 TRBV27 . TGTGCCAGCAGTTTCCAGGGGATGAACACCGGGGAGCTGTTTTTT CASSFQGMNTGELFF
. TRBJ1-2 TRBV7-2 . TGTGCCAGCACCCCGGACAGTGGCTATGGCTACACCTTC CASTPDSGYGYTF
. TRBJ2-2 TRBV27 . TGTGCCAGCGGCAAGGACACCGGGGAGCTGTTTTTT CASGKDTGELFF
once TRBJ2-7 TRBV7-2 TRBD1 TGTGCCAGCAGCTTAGCGGGGACAGAGGCCTACGAGCAGTACTTC CASSLAGTEAYEQYF
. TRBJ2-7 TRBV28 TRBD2 TGTGCCAGCAGTTTAGTTAGCGGGGACTACGAGCAGTACTTC CASSLVSGDYEQYF